The next 30 T cell receptor beta chains were all read from a single sample in a study of T cell clonality in common variable immunodeficiency. Assay used: immunoSEQ multiplex PCR; TCRdb lists only in-frame clones, some missing. There are 40,000 to 50,000 clones in the sample, none observed a single time. Input material: peripheral blood mononuclear cells. The receptors come from a person aged 18 to 75 in good health.

The sequenced part of the CDR3 DNA is TGTGCCAGCAGCCGGGCCGGGACACCTTACAATGAG. Protein sequence: CASSRAGTPYNE. From start to end, the CDR3 is CASSRAGTPYNEQFF. The chain employs TRBV7-8 and TRBJ2-1, with TRBD1 as a possible D gene (6 bases). The CDR3 end lies 3 residues beyond the end of the read and is filled in from the germline J gene. The V end was cut by 5 bases, the J end by 4 bases, with 15 bases between. The germline V gene encodes CDR1 SGHVS and CDR2 FQNEAQ. The CDR3 has 15 residues.

This clone was found many times. CDR3 bases read: TGCAGTGCAGCCGGGGATACG. This codes for CSAAGDT. The entire CDR3 is CSAAGDTQYF. This chain links TRBV20-1 with TRBJ2-3; D remains ambiguous. The missing CDR3 end, 3 residues past where the read stops, is filled in from the germline J gene. This CDR3 is 10 amino acids long. Germline V CDR1 and CDR2: DFQATT, SNEGSKA (reference sequence). V lost 6 bases, J lost 6 bases, and 7 bases lay in between.

This clone was seen ten or more times. The read finishes 3 residues shy of the CDR3 end, and the germline J gene is used to complete it. The chain is built from TRBV6-1 and TRBJ2-1, with 12 bases lining up with TRBD2. With 2 bases clipped from V and 7 bases from J, the junction kept 3 bases outside the gene matches. The CDR3 sequence is 15 residues long. Germline assignment: CDR1 MNHNS and CDR2 SASEGT. The covered CDR3 bases are TGTGCCAGCAGTGAACTAGCGGGGGGGCCAAATGAG. The encoded protein is CASSELAGGPNE. The complete CDR3 sequence is CASSELAGGPNEQFF.

This clone was counted ten times or more. The CDR3 is cut off 3 residues early in the read; its end comes from the germline J gene. The J gene is TRBJ2-2, the V gene TRBV13; D gene uncertain. CDR1 is PRHDT, CDR2 FYEKMQ, per germline (reference sequence). V lost 5 bases, J lost 6 bases, and 7 bases lay in between. CDR3 size: 12 residues. The CDR3 protein is CASSPQAGELFF. The DNA read from the CDR3 is TGTGCCAGCAGCCCCCAGGCCGGGGAG.

To note about this clone: The read is 3 residues too short to cover the CDR3 end, so that end is filled in from the germline J gene. This specimen includes other DNA sequences encoding the same CDR3. The rearrangement uses TRBV18 and TRBJ1-3; 7 positions agree with TRBD1. The CDR3 runs to 16 residues. The J segment lost 0 bases and the V segment lost 3 bases, leaving 5 bases of the junction unmatched. From germline, CDR1 is KGHSH and CDR2 LQKENI. CDR3 residues: CASSPTGTVSGNTIYF. Incomplete CDR3 DNA: TGTGCCAGCTCACCGACCGGGACAGTCTCTGGAAACACC.

This clone was counted many times. The read finishes 3 residues shy of the CDR3 end, and the germline J gene is used to complete it. The chain carries TRBV19 and TRBJ1-2; maybe TRBD1 (6 bases). The germline V gene has CDR1 LNHDA and CDR2 SQIVND (reference sequence). V lost 3 bases and J lost 6, with 17 bases in between. The CDR3 consists of 15 residues. CDR3 bases read: TGTGCCAGTAGTATTCGAATCCAGGGGCTCGATGGC. Amino acids: CASSIRIQGLDG. The entire CDR3 protein is CASSIRIQGLDGYTF. Looking up the rest from reference TRBV19 and TRBJ1-2 gives the full variable domain: DGGITQSPKYLFRKEGQNVTLSCEQNLNHDAMYWYRQDPGQGLRLIYYSQIVNDFQKGDIAEGYSVSREKKESFPLTVTSAQKNPTAFYLCASSIRIQGLDGYTFGSGTRLTVV.

This clone was counted ten times or more. The part of the CDR3 DNA that was read is TGCGCCAGCAGCAAAGCGGGGGGACGGAAAGAGACG. Translation: CASSKAGGRKET. From start to end, the CDR3 is CASSKAGGRKETQYF. This chain links TRBV5-1 with TRBJ2-3; TRBD2 matches 9 bases. The CDR3 end falls 3 residues outside the read, so it is completed with the germline J gene. There are 15 residues in the CDR3. Germline-derived CDR1 and CDR2 are SGHRS and YFSETQ. Using reference TRBV5-1 and TRBJ2-3 for the parts outside the CDR3, the full variable domain is KAGVTQTPRYLIKTRGQQVTLSCSPISGHRSVSWYQQTPGQGLQFLFEYFSETQRNKGNFPGRFSGRQFSNSRSEMNVSTLELGDSALYLCASSKAGGRKETQYFGPGTRLTVL.

This clone has ten or more counts. Read coverage stops 3 residues before the CDR3 terminus; the germline J gene supplies the remainder. The chain joins TRBV5-1 to TRBJ2-3; 7 bases agree with TRBD1. The CDR3 is 15 amino acids. The ends lost 3 bases at V and 5 bases at J; junction bases unmatched: 9. The V gene's germline CDR1 is SGHRS and CDR2 YFSETQ. The DNA read from the CDR3 is TGCGCCAGCAGCTCGACAGGGCGTTCTGGAGATACG. It is translated as CASSSTGRSGDT. The whole CDR3 protein is CASSSTGRSGDTQYF.

This clone was counted many times. The sequenced fragment ends 3 residues before the CDR3 boundary, so the rest is inferred from the germline J gene. The chain recombines TRBV6-1 with TRBJ2-1; TRBD2 matches at 11 bases. Looked up from germline, CDR1 is MNHNS and CDR2 is SASEGT. V lost 2 bases, J lost 3 bases, and 3 bases stayed unmatched. The CDR3 runs to 16 residues. The DNA read from the CDR3 is TGTGCCAGCAGTGAACCTAGCGGGGGGAACTACAATGAG. This gives the protein CASSEPSGGNYNE. Given in full, the CDR3 is CASSEPSGGNYNEQFF.

Ten or more counts support this clone. The CDR3 is cut off 3 residues early in the read; its end comes from the germline J gene. This chain links TRBV5-6 with TRBJ1-6; D gene ambiguous. The CDR3 length is 14 residues. Looked up from germline, CDR1 is SGHDT and CDR2 is YYEEEE. The V and J ends lost 0 bases and 9 bases respectively, with 10 bases between them. The CDR3 here is CASSLGFAGSPLHF. The CDR3 bases that were read are TGTGCCAGCAGCTTGGGGTTCGCGGGTTCACCC.

This clone was observed many times. The CDR3 goes on 3 residues after the read ends, and that part is filled in from the germline J gene. The chain employs TRBV6-1 and TRBJ1-2; the D gene is possibly TRBD1 (5 bases). The CDR3 totals 14 residues. V lost 2 bases to trimming and J lost 3 bases, with 10 bases between them. From germline, CDR1 is MNHNS and CDR2 SASEGT. The CDR3 bases that were read are TGTGCCAGCAGTGAATATGGGGGGGACTATGGC. Amino acid sequence: CASSEYGGDYG. The whole CDR3 sequence reads CASSEYGGDYGYTF.

This CDR3 is CASSPKTGGPNEKLFF. The sequenced CDR3 bases are TGTGCCAGCTCACCGAAGACAGGAGGACCTAATGAAAAA. The genes are TRBV18 and TRBJ1-4, with D possibly being TRBD1 (6 bases). The missing CDR3 end, 3 residues past where the read stops, is filled in from the germline J gene. Between the trimmed V and J ends, which lost 3 bases and 3 bases, there was a span of 14 bases. The length of the CDR3 is 16 residues. Germline CDR1 and CDR2: KGHSH and LQKENI.

This clone was picked up a small number of times. The read stops 3 residues short of the end of the CDR3; the missing end is completed from the germline J gene. This chain joins TRBV30 and TRBJ1-2, with D possibly matching TRBD1 (6 bases). CDR3 length equals 14 residues. Per germline, CDR1 GTSNPN and CDR2 SVGIG (reference sequence). CDR3 bases read: TGTGCCTGGACCCAGGGGTACGCCTACAATGAC. It is translated as CAWTQGYAYND. The full CDR3 protein is CAWTQGYAYNDYTF.

This clone was observed many times. The sequence runs out 3 residues before the end of the CDR3; the remainder is reconstructed from the germline J gene. The V gene is TRBV5-1, the J gene TRBJ2-7, with 12 nucleotides matching TRBD2. The CDR3 consists of 16 residues. Per the germline V gene, CDR1 is SGHRS and CDR2 is YFSETQ. J was trimmed by 3 bases and V by 4 bases; bases with no gene match: 8. CDR3 protein: CASSATSGGTNYEQYF. The CDR3 DNA, read in part, is TGCGCCAGCAGCGCGACTAGCGGGGGAACAAACTACGAG.

This clone was observed many times. The read halts 3 residues ahead of the CDR3 end, with the missing end drawn from the germline J gene. V is TRBV20-1 and J is TRBJ2-1; TRBD2 agrees at 9 bases. V lost 0 bases to trimming and J lost 2 bases; unmatched junction nucleotides: 8. Germline V gene sequence: CDR1 DFQATT, CDR2 SNEGSKA (reference sequence). This CDR3 contains 17 residues. This CDR3 is CSAREGRGGAPYNEQFF. The part of the CDR3 DNA that was read is TGCAGTGCTAGAGAGGGGCGGGGGGGCGCCCCCTACAATGAG.

This clone was observed many times. Read coverage stops 3 residues before the CDR3 terminus; the germline J gene supplies the remainder. The V call is TRBV30, the J call TRBJ1-4, with TRBD1 as a possible D gene (5 bases). Germline CDR1 GTSNPN, CDR2 SVGIG (reference sequence). CDR3 size: 13 residues. V was pared by 0 bases and J by 8 bases, with 10 bases between. The CDR3 DNA, read in part, is TGTGCCTGGAGTGTACGGCAGGGAGAAAAA. The encoded protein is CAWSVRQGEK. The whole CDR3 protein reads CAWSVRQGEKLFF.

This clone has a count of ten or more. The CDR3 end lies 3 residues beyond the end of the read and is filled in from the germline J gene. This sequence joins TRBV18 and TRBJ2-5, with a possible D match to TRBD2 (6 bases). CDR3 length: 16 residues. Trimming removed 0 bases from V and 3 bases from J, with 14 bases in between. Per germline, CDR1 KGHSH and CDR2 LQKENI. The CDR3: CASSPPGRGLKETQYF. The sequenced part of the CDR3 DNA is TGTGCCAGCTCACCACCAGGCAGAGGACTAAAAGAGACC.

Many counts were recorded for this clone. The read finishes 3 residues shy of the CDR3 end, and the germline J gene is used to complete it. The chain employs TRBV5-5 and TRBJ1-2; 9 bases agree with TRBD1. Germline values: CDR1 SGHKS, CDR2 YYEKEE (reference sequence). The CDR3 totals 14 residues. CDR3 bases read: TGTGCCAGCAGCTCCCGGGACAGGGAAGAAGGC. Its protein product is CASSSRDREEG. The full CDR3 protein reads CASSSRDREEGYTF.

This clone came up a few times. The read stops 3 residues short of the end of the CDR3; the missing end is completed from the germline J gene. The V gene is TRBV7-2, the J gene TRBJ1-2; 9 bases agree with TRBD1. The CDR3 spans 14 residues. Germline V CDR1 and CDR2: SGHTA, FQGNSA. Trimming at V came to 5 bases and at J to 5 bases, leaving 6 bases not matched to a gene. CDR3 sequence: CASSQGQGGYGYTF. The covered CDR3 bases are TGTGCCAGCAGCCAGGGACAGGGAGGATATGGC.

At least ten counts were recorded for this clone. The read terminates 3 residues before the CDR3 end, so the remaining end is supplied by the germline J gene. The chain has TRBV7-2 and TRBJ2-2; possible D gene TRBD1, 5 bases. V lost 5 bases and J 10 bases, leaving 11 bases between the germline ends. Germline V lookup: CDR1 SGHTA, CDR2 FQGNSA. The CDR3 is 12 amino acids. CDR3 DNA, as far as it was read: TGTGCCAGCAGCCAGGGCCCGGTGGAG. Protein: CASSQGPVE. The full CDR3 protein reads CASSQGPVELFF. Based on the CDR3 plus reference TRBV7-2 and TRBJ2-2, the full variable domain is GAGVSQSPSNKVTEKGKDVELRCDPISGHTALYWYRQSLGQGLEFLIYFQGNSAPDKSGLPSDRFSAERTGGSVSTLTIQRTQQEDSAVYLCASSQGPVELFFGEGSRLTVL.

This clone was detected many times. The CDR3 is cut off 3 residues early in the read; its end comes from the germline J gene. The rearrangement joins TRBV19 to TRBJ2-7; tentatively, D is TRBD1 (6 bases). The CDR3 is 15 residues long. Trimming stripped 2 bases from V and 0 bases from J, with 11 bases between. Germline values: CDR1 LNHDA, CDR2 SQIVND (reference sequence). Incomplete CDR3 DNA: TGTGCCAGTAGTATATCAGGGGTACACTCCTACGAG. It encodes CASSISGVHSYE. The entire CDR3 reads CASSISGVHSYEQYF. The variable domain in full, with the rest retrieved from reference TRBV19 and TRBJ2-7, is DGGITQSPKYLFRKEGQNVTLSCEQNLNHDAMYWYRQDPGQGLRLIYYSQIVNDFQKGDIAEGYSVSREKKESFPLTVTSAQKNPTAFYLCASSISGVHSYEQYFGPGTRLTVT.

This clone was detected many times. Coverage ceases 3 residues before the CDR3 finishes, and the germline J gene fills in the end. The chain links TRBV4-1 to TRBJ2-5; TRBD2 aligns across 9 bases. V trimming: 5 bases; J trimming: 4 bases; junction bases outside the gene matches: 14. Germline V gene data show CDR1 as MGHRA and CDR2 as YSYEKL. The CDR3 is 17 residues long. The CDR3 sequence is CASSAAGTSFGTETQYF. The sequenced CDR3 bases are TGCGCCAGCAGCGCCGCCGGGACTAGCTTTGGTACAGAGACC.

This clone was seen many times. The DNA ends 3 residues before the CDR3 does, and the rest of the CDR3 is filled in from the germline J gene. The rearrangement links TRBV20-1 to TRBJ1-2, with a weak D call TRBD1 (5 bases). Germline CDR1 reads DFQATT; CDR2 reads SNEGSKA (reference sequence). This CDR3 region has 15 residues. Trimming left V 0 bases short and J 6 bases short, with 17 bases between. The part of the CDR3 DNA that was read is TGCAGTGCTAGAGATTGGGGGGAGTGGGATCATGGC. Translating gives CSARDWGEWDHG. The CDR3 reads in full as CSARDWGEWDHGYTF.

This clone was picked up many times. The read stops 3 residues short of the end of the CDR3; the missing end is completed from the germline J gene. V is TRBV5-5 and J is TRBJ2-5; 9 bases fit TRBD1. The CDR3 runs 15 residues. Germline values: CDR1 SGHKS, CDR2 YYEKEE (reference sequence). The J segment lost 5 bases and the V segment lost 3 bases, leaving 8 bases of the junction unmatched. The part of the CDR3 DNA that was read is TGTGCCAGCAGCTGGGGACAGGGTTCCTACGAGACC. Translating gives CASSWGQGSYET. The complete CDR3 reads CASSWGQGSYETQYF.

Concerning this clone: The sequenced fragment ends 3 residues before the CDR3 boundary, so the rest is inferred from the germline J gene. This chain connects TRBV10-3 to TRBJ2-5; 8 positions agree with TRBD1. This CDR3 region has 16 residues. V lost 4 bases, J lost 1 base, and 8 bases stayed unmatched. CDR1 is ENHRY, CDR2 SYGVKD, per germline. CDR3: CAISGLGQGLQETQYF. CDR3 DNA, as far as it was read: TGTGCCATCAGTGGCCTTGGACAGGGCCTCCAAGAGACC.

This clone was counted ten times or more. The CDR3 is cut off 3 residues early in the read; its end comes from the germline J gene. This chain links TRBV12-3 or TRBV12-4 with TRBJ1-6, with D unclear. The CDR3 length is 13 residues. The V and J ends lost 2 bases and 5 bases respectively, with 4 bases between them. The CDR3 loop is CASSLYNNSPLHF. The DNA read from the CDR3 is TGTGCCAGCAGTTTATATAATAATTCACCC.

This clone was observed at least ten times. The CDR3 end falls 3 residues outside the read, so it is completed with the germline J gene. The V call is TRBV29-1, the J call TRBJ1-1; 11 nucleotides match TRBD1. The V gene end was trimmed by 6 bases and the J gene end by 4 bases; junction bases not matched to a gene: 4. Germline assignment: CDR1 SQVTM and CDR2 ANQGSEA. This CDR3 has 13 amino acids. Incomplete CDR3 DNA: TGCAGCGTCCGGGACAGGGGGGTCACTGAA. This encodes CSVRDRGVTE. The whole CDR3 region reads CSVRDRGVTEAFF.

This clone was observed at least ten times. The missing CDR3 end, 3 residues past where the read stops, is filled in from the germline J gene. The V gene is TRBV7-9, the J gene TRBJ1-3; perhaps TRBD1 as D (5 bases). The CDR3 runs 15 residues. Germline V gives CDR1 SEHNR, CDR2 FQNEAQ (reference sequence). V dropped 5 bases and J dropped 3 bases, with 14 bases sitting between them. Incomplete CDR3 DNA: TGTGCCAGCAGCGGCAGGGCTTGGGATGGAAACACC. It translates to CASSGRAWDGNT. The whole CDR3 sequence is CASSGRAWDGNTIYF.

The sample holds many counts of this clone. The read terminates 3 residues ahead of where the CDR3 ends, so the germline J gene completes it. The chain is built from TRBV9 and TRBJ2-1, with TRBD2 matching over 8 bases. Unmatched junction bases numbered 9, after V lost 5 bases and J lost 5 bases. The CDR3 contains 15 residues. Looked up from germline, CDR1 is SGDLS and CDR2 is YYNGEE. The covered CDR3 bases are TGTGCCAGCAGGGCTCCCGGGGGGGCTCACAATGAG. Amino acids: CASRAPGGAHNE. The CDR3, in full, reads CASRAPGGAHNEQFF.

Concerning this clone: A much larger clone lies a single base off, so this may be a read error. The read comes to an end 3 residues before the CDR3 does, leaving the germline J gene to fill in the end. The V call is TRBV18, the J call TRBJ1-4; 8 bases line up with TRBD1. There are 18 residues in the CDR3. Germline CDR1 reads KGHSH; CDR2 reads LQKENI. CDR3 protein: CASSPTGTGSSGANVLFF. Incomplete CDR3 DNA: TGTGCCAGCTCACCAACCGGGACAGGAAGTTCTGGGGCCAACGTA. The variable domain in full, with the rest retrieved from reference TRBV18 and TRBJ1-4, is NAGVMQNPRHLVRRRGQEARLRCSPMKGHSHVYWYRQLPEEGLKFMVYLQKENIIDESGMPKERFSAEFPKEGPSILRIQQVVRGDSAAYFCASSPTGTGSSGANVLFFGSGTQLSVL.